Below, 32 T cell receptor beta chains from the same sample are listed, as sequenced in a study of CD8+CD57+ T cells in acquired aplastic anemia listed by TCRdb under 2018. The sequencer listed for this sample is Illumina HiSeq 2000. Profiling of TCR beta VDJ combinations and CDR3 sequences used genomic DNA as the template. TCRdb handled the public reads itself, with Q25 trimming in fastp and clone calling in MiXCR, and kept productive beta chains. Rows with one shared CDR3 protein collapse into an entry with the most common genes and DNA. Within this sample are about 160,000 distinct CDR3 sequences, with around 47% of them counted one time only. The ten largest make up 3.2% of the sample. Flow cytometry had shown CD8+CD57+ cell expansion in the patients selected for sequencing. The sequenced sample consisted of sorted CD4+, CD8+, or CD8+CD57+ T cells (not recorded which) from PBMCs. These TCRs come from a human donor with aplastic anemia.

Regarding this clonotype: This could be a read error, since a much larger clone is one nucleotide away. This sequence joins TRBV4-3 and TRBJ1-3, with TRBD1 matching 7 bases. Looked up from germline, CDR1 is LGHNA and CDR2 is YSLEER. The CDR3 covers 15 residues. The CDR3 here is CASGQAPTGSDTIYF. In DNA, the CDR3 is TGCGCCAGCGGCCAAGCCCCGACAGGGTCGGACACCATATATTTT.

In this sample, this clonotype turned up many times. V is TRBV12-3 or TRBV12-4 and J is TRBJ1-2; the match to TRBD1 covers 7 bases. V lost 5 bases, J lost 4 bases, and 4 bases stayed unmatched. CDR3 length: 13 residues. CDR3 DNA: TGTGCCAGCAGTGAGCAGGGGGGCTATGGCTACACCTTC. The encoded protein is CASSEQGGYGYTF.

This clonotype was counted at least ten times. The J gene is TRBJ1-1, the V gene TRBV6-2 or TRBV6-3; D is unclear. Germline loops: CDR1 MNHEY, CDR2 SVGEGT. The CDR3 totals 13 residues. V lost 6 bases and J lost 3, with 11 bases in between. CDR3 in amino acids: CASRTDTHTEAFF. The CDR3 region has the DNA TGTGCCAGCAGAACCGACACTCACACTGAAGCTTTCTTT.

The V and J genes are TRBV30 and TRBJ1-2, with D maybe TRBD1 (5 bases). The germline CDR1 and CDR2 sequences are GTSNPN and SVGIG (reference sequence). V lost 0 bases and J 4 bases, leaving 6 bases between the germline ends. This CDR3 is built from 12 residues. DNA of the CDR3: TGTGCCTGGAGTGTCGGGACCTATGGCTACACCTTC. Amino acid sequence: CAWSVGTYGYTF.

The chain couples TRBV15 to TRBJ2-5; perhaps TRBD2 as D (5 bases). Germline CDR1 and CDR2: LNHNV and YYDKDF (reference sequence). Deletions cut 3 bases from V and 3 bases from J, with 17 bases between. The CDR3 runs to 16 residues. CDR3 region: CATSSPDGEIEETQYF. The CDR3 coding sequence is TGTGCCACCAGCAGTCCGGACGGGGAAATTGAAGAGACCCAGTACTTC.

As regards this clonotype: The junction departs from germline at one end; a sequencing error may be responsible. The chain combines TRBV20-1 with TRBJ1-1, with 8 bases matching TRBD1. The CDR3 sequence is 11 residues long. Germline CDR1 reads DFQATT; CDR2 reads SNEGSKA (reference sequence). CDR3 in DNA: TGCAGTGCTACAGGGGGCACTGAGGCTTCCTTT. Encoded protein: CSATGGTEASF.

This clonotype was found many times. V and J are TRBV12-3 or TRBV12-4 and TRBJ2-3, with D perhaps matching TRBD2 (5 bases). The CDR3 contains 15 residues. Trimming removed 1 base at V and 3 bases at J, with 11 bases between. The CDR3 coding sequence is TGTGCCAGCAGTTTAGACGGGGTGTGGACAGATACGCAGTATTTT. Translating gives CASSLDGVWTDTQYF.

In regard to this clonotype: One base away lies a much larger clone, so this may be a sequencing read error. V usage is TRBV9 and J usage is TRBJ1-3; D remains ambiguous. The germline gives CDR1 SGDLS, CDR2 YYNGEE. The CDR3 is made up of 14 amino acids. The CDR3 DNA sequence: TGTGCCGGCAGCGTAGCAGGACCTGGAAACACCATATATTTT. It translates to CAGSVAGPGNTIYF.

This clonotype was observed many times. V gene TRBV7-8 combines with J gene TRBJ1-5; 7 bases fit TRBD1. V was clipped by 0 bases and J by 2 bases; unmatched bases: 1. Looked up from germline, CDR1 is SGHVS and CDR2 is FQNEAQ. There are 15 residues in the CDR3. DNA of the CDR3: TGTGCCAGCAGCTTAGCAGACAGGGGCAATCAGCCCCAGCATTTT. The encoded protein is CASSLADRGNQPQHF.

The table lists this clonotype with many counts. V is TRBV19 and J is TRBJ2-3; D possibly corresponds to TRBD2 (6 bases). CDR1 LNHDA and CDR2 SQIVND come from the germline V gene (reference sequence). The CDR3 contains 15 residues. V dropped 5 bases and J dropped 0 bases, with 12 bases sitting between them. The chain's CDR3 is CASSALGGSTDTQYF. CDR3 bases: TGTGCCAGTAGTGCTCTCGGGGGAAGCACAGATACGCAGTATTTT. The complete variable domain, with remaining parts taken from reference TRBV19 and TRBJ2-3, reads DGGITQSPKYLFRKEGQNVTLSCEQNLNHDAMYWYRQDPGQGLRLIYYSQIVNDFQKGDIAEGYSVSREKKESFPLTVTSAQKNPTAFYLCASSALGGSTDTQYFGPGTRLTVL.

The table lists this clonotype with a count of one. This chain links TRBV7-7 with TRBJ2-2, with 7 bases lining up with TRBD2. Trimming at V came to 5 bases and at J to 5 bases, leaving 5 bases not matched to a gene. This CDR3 is 14 amino acids long. Germline assignment: CDR1 SSHAT and CDR2 FNYEAQ (reference sequence). CDR3 region: CASSRLAQTGELFF. The CDR3 DNA is TGTGCCAGCAGCCGACTAGCCCAAACCGGGGAGCTGTTTTTT.

J is TRBJ2-5 and V is TRBV25-1, with D possibly being TRBD1 or TRBD2 (6 bases each). This CDR3 is built from 15 residues. V dropped 1 base and J dropped 3 bases, with 12 bases sitting between them. Germline values: CDR1 MGHDK, CDR2 SYGVNS. In DNA, the CDR3 is TGTGCCAGCAGTGAATGGGGGGCAGGGAAAGAGACCCAGTACTTC. It translates to CASSEWGAGKETQYF.

The genes are TRBV7-9 and TRBJ2-6; D call uncertain. The V gene lost 7 bases and the J gene lost 0 bases, with 4 bases spanning the gap. The CDR3 extends over 13 amino acids. Germline CDR1 reads SEHNR; CDR2 reads FQNEAQ (reference sequence). DNA for the CDR3: TGTGCCAGCATACGCTCTGGGGCCAACGTCCTGACTTTC. Its protein is CASIRSGANVLTF.

The rearrangement joins TRBV20-1 to TRBJ1-1; the D gene is possibly TRBD1 (6 bases). Germline V gives CDR1 DFQATT, CDR2 SNEGSKA (reference sequence). This CDR3 spans 14 amino acids. Trimming left V 1 base short and J 4 bases short, with 13 bases between. Here the CDR3 DNA reads TGCAGTGCTAGAGGCGATCGGGGGCTCACTGAAGCTTTCTTT. Its protein is CSARGDRGLTEAFF.

CDR3 region: CASNDRTGHNEKLFF. CDR3 bases: TGTGCCAGCAATGATAGGACAGGCCATAATGAAAAACTGTTTTTT. The rearrangement joins TRBV2 to TRBJ1-4; 7 bases agree with TRBD1. Germline V gene sequence: CDR1 SNHLY, CDR2 FYNNEI. There are 15 residues in the CDR3. Unmatched junction bases numbered 9, after V lost 7 bases and J lost 4 bases.

The chain has TRBV7-2 and TRBJ2-7; D is uncertain. V lost 1 base and J lost 4, with 2 bases in between. The CDR3 totals 11 residues. CDR1 and CDR2 (germline): SGHTA, FQGNSA. CDR3 nucleotide sequence: TGTGCCAGCAGCTTAGAATACGAGCAGTACTTC. It encodes CASSLEYEQYF.

This clonotype was seen ten or more times. The genes are TRBV12-3 or TRBV12-4 and TRBJ2-2; TRBD1 agrees at 9 bases. The CDR3 is 13 amino acids. V was clipped by 7 bases and J by 6 bases; unmatched bases: 3. CDR3 protein: CASTTGGAGELFF. The CDR3 nucleotides read TGTGCCAGCACAACAGGGGGCGCCGGGGAGCTGTTTTTT.

On this clonotype itself: A much larger clonotype is one base distant, so this may be a read error. This sequence joins TRBV6-5 and TRBJ2-7, with 7 bases matching TRBD2. The DNA end is more similar to TRBJ2-1, so the J call may be wrong. Looked up from germline, CDR1 is MNHEY and CDR2 is SVGAGI. This CDR3 comprises 14 residues. CDR3 protein: CASSLERGSYEQFF. DNA for the CDR3: TGTGCCAGCAGTTTGGAGCGGGGCTCCTACGAGCAGTTCTTC.

This rearrangement joins TRBV10-3 to TRBJ2-5, with 8 nucleotides matching TRBD1. Germline loops: CDR1 ENHRY, CDR2 SYGVKD. The length of the CDR3 is 17 residues. The trim removed 0 bases at V and 1 base at J, leaving 7 bases unmatched. The CDR3 protein is CAISESRQGTGQETQYF. The CDR3 DNA reads TGTGCCATCAGTGAGTCGAGACAGGGGACGGGCCAAGAGACCCAGTACTTC.

This clonotype has more than one count but fewer than ten. It may be a read error: a sequence one base away is much more abundant. J is TRBJ2-7 and V is TRBV5-1; TRBD1 aligns across 8 bases. The trim removed 0 bases at V and 3 bases at J, leaving 5 bases unmatched. The CDR3 has 15 residues. The germline V gene encodes CDR1 SGHRS and CDR2 YFSETQ. CDR3 in amino acids: CASSLGQGASYEQYF. The DNA of the CDR3 is TGCGCCAGCAGCTTGGGCCAGGGGGCAAGCTACGAGCAGTACTTC.

This chain connects TRBV15 to TRBJ2-7; D may be TRBD1 or TRBD2 (5 bases each). Looked up from germline, CDR1 is LNHNV and CDR2 is YYDKDF (reference sequence). V was cut by 4 bases and J by 3 bases, with 16 bases left in between. The CDR3 totals 15 residues. The CDR3 DNA is TGTGCCACCAGCACCGTTACCGGGACGGGCTACGAGCAGTACTTC. Its protein is CATSTVTGTGYEQYF.

This clonotype was recorded at least ten times. The rearrangement joins TRBV5-1 to TRBJ2-1; TRBD2 agrees at 16 bases. The CDR3 has 15 residues. Germline trimming cut 3 bases from V and 10 bases from J; bases unmatched to any gene: 4. CDR1 and CDR2 (germline): SGHRS, YFSETQ. The CDR3 coding sequence is TGCGCCAGCAGCTGGGAGGGACTAGCGGGAGGGGAGCAGTTCTTC. It specifies CASSWEGLAGGEQFF.

This clonotype was seen repeatedly, ten times or more. The chain recombines TRBV7-2 with TRBJ1-5; unclear D gene. Trimming stripped 5 bases from V and 0 bases from J, with 11 bases between. The CDR3 is made up of 15 amino acids. Germline lookup yields CDR1 SGHTA and CDR2 FQGNSA. Here the CDR3 DNA reads TGTGCCAGCAGCCTCGACAAGATTAGCAATCAGCCCCAGCATTTT. Its translation is CASSLDKISNQPQHF.

Remarks on this clonotype: A much larger clone lies a single base off, so this may be a read error. V and J are TRBV5-4 and TRBJ1-1; tentative D call: TRBD1 (6 bases). The CDR3 sequence is 15 residues long. Germline V gene data show CDR1 as SGHNT and CDR2 as YYREEE (reference sequence). The CDR3 region is CASSPVRGKNTGAFF. The CDR3 nucleotides read TGTGCCAGCAGCCCTGTAAGGGGGAAGAACACTGGAGCTTTCTTT.

The rearrangement links TRBV25-1 to TRBJ2-3, with 9 bases aligning to TRBD1. The germline gives CDR1 MGHDK, CDR2 SYGVNS. This CDR3 contains 17 residues. The V gene end was trimmed by 6 bases and the J gene end by 5 bases; junction bases not matched to a gene: 15. CDR3 amino acids: CASSPPGQGPRLDTQYF. The CDR3 DNA reads as TGTGCCAGCAGCCCACCGGGACAGGGCCCCAGGTTAGATACGCAGTATTTT.

This chain uses TRBV10-3 with TRBJ2-3, with D possibly TRBD1 on 5 matching bases. Germline V gives CDR1 ENHRY, CDR2 SYGVKD. The CDR3 consists of 11 residues. Trimming took 8 bases from V and 8 from J, leaving 11 bases between them. CDR3 in DNA: TGTGCCATCGGTGGGGCCAGTACGCAGTATTTT. It yields the protein CAIGGASTQYF.

This clonotype was counted ten times or more. The gene calls are TRBV19 and TRBJ2-3; no clear D. CDR1 LNHDA and CDR2 SQIVND come from the germline V gene (reference sequence). The CDR3 extends over 14 amino acids. V lost 7 bases and J 4 bases, leaving 15 bases between the germline ends. The CDR3 DNA reads as TGTGCCAGTAACGATGGGCTAGTCGCAGATACGCAGTATTTT. It yields the protein CASNDGLVADTQYF.

The count of this clonotype is one. The gene calls are TRBV24-1 and TRBJ1-2; 9 nucleotides align to TRBD1. Germline CDR1 and CDR2: KGHDR and SFDVKD. The CDR3 covers 14 residues. V dropped 4 bases and J dropped 4; count of bases not matched to a gene: 3. The CDR3 DNA is TGTGCCACCAGTGACAGGGACAGGGCCTATGGCTACACCTTC. Translating gives CATSDRDRAYGYTF.

The chain is built from TRBV12-3 or TRBV12-4 and TRBJ2-7, with 9 positions matching TRBD1. CDR3 length: 15 residues. After removal of 0 bases from V and 3 bases from J, the junction contained 3 bases not matched to a gene. The CDR3 reads CASSLATGGVYEQYF. CDR3 nucleotide sequence: TGTGCCAGCAGTTTAGCGACAGGGGGAGTCTACGAGCAGTACTTC.

Only a few counts were recorded for this clonotype. V and J are TRBV6-2 or TRBV6-3 and TRBJ2-2; D is possibly TRBD1 (6 bases). The CDR3 spans 18 residues. Looked up from germline, CDR1 is MNHEY and CDR2 is SVGEGT. The V end lost 1 base, the J end lost 0 bases, and 15 bases lay between the germline ends. CDR3 sequence reads: CASSYLPQGFANTGELFF. The DNA for the CDR3 is TGTGCCAGCAGTTACTTGCCCCAGGGGTTCGCGAACACCGGGGAGCTGTTTTTT.

This clonotype was detected only a few times. The genes are TRBV10-1 and TRBJ1-2; no clear D gene. Germline CDR1 reads WNHNN; CDR2 reads SYGVQD (reference sequence). The ends were cut back, 2 bases at V and 4 bases at J, with 8 bases in the middle. The CDR3 length is 13 residues. The CDR3 spells CASSEAETYGYTF. CDR3 bases: TGCGCCAGCAGTGAGGCAGAGACCTATGGCTACACCTTC.

The V call is TRBV7-8, the J call TRBJ2-2; the D is unclear. The CDR3 spans 12 residues. CDR1 SGHVS and CDR2 FQNEAQ come from the germline V gene. Trimming took off 6 bases at V and 6 bases at J, with 8 bases between the two ends. The CDR3 bases are TGTGCCAGCAGGAACATAGCCGGGGAGCTGTTTTTT. Translated: CASRNIAGELFF.